This is a list of T cell receptor beta chains from one sample in a study of blood T cell repertoires in COVID-19. Measured with immunoSEQ multiplex PCR; TCRdb has only the in-frame clones, and not every one. The repertoire holds fewer than 200,000 clones, with over 70% as singletons. The sequenced sample consisted of PBMCs or T cells enriched from blood (not recorded which). The source is a woman between 35 and 50 years old with acute COVID-19. CDR3s include the opening cysteine and the closing phenylalanine or tryptophan. A D gene is named only where the DNA matches it firmly. The size field is filled for only some rows; it gives once, few, many or a size class.

abundance	v_gene	d_gene	j_gene	CDR3nt	CDR3aa
NA	TRBV11-2	TRBD1	TRBJ1-2	TGTGCCAGCAGCCGACGGGACAGGTCCTACACCTTC	CASSRRDRSYTF
NA	TRBV5-6	NA	TRBJ1-2	TGTGCCAGCAGCTCGGACACCGCCCGCTGGGGCTACACCTTC	CASSSDTARWGYTF
NA	TRBV7-3	TRBD1	TRBJ2-1	TGTGCCAGCAGCCCCACTGGACAGGGCAAAGCGTATGAGCAGTTCTTC	CASSPTGQGKAYEQFF
NA	TRBV19	NA	TRBJ1-5	TGTGCCAGTAGTACCTCAGTACCGCTGGAGGGGTACAATCAGCCCCAGCATTTT	CASSTSVPLEGYNQPQHF
NA	TRBV7-2	TRBD2	TRBJ2-1	TGTGCCAGCAGCTCCGGACTAGCGGTAAGCTCCTACAATGAGCAGTTCTTC	CASSSGLAVSSYNEQFF
few	TRBV7-8	NA	TRBJ1-1	TGTGCCAGCAGCTTATACCAAGGAGTTGAAGCTTTCTTT	CASSLYQGVEAFF
once	TRBV11-2	NA	TRBJ1-1	TGTGCCAGCAGCTTTTCCACAGGGTACACTGAAGCTTTCTTT	CASSFSTGYTEAFF
NA	TRBV2	NA	TRBJ2-3	TGTGCCAGCAGCCGGACTGCTAAAAACACAGATACGCAGTATTTT	CASSRTAKNTDTQYF
NA	TRBV10-2	NA	TRBJ1-1	TGCGCCAGCACCGCGGGCCCCACTGAAGCTTTCTTT	CASTAGPTEAFF
few	TRBV30	NA	TRBJ2-3	TGTGCCTGGAGTCCGTACAGGGCAGGGGCCGGAGATACGCAGTATTTT	CAWSPYRAGAGDTQYF
many	TRBV6-5	NA	TRBJ1-2	TGTGCCAGCAGTTCAGGGGCAATCTATGGCTACACCTTC	CASSSGAIYGYTF
once	TRBV5-4	TRBD2	TRBJ2-5	TGTGCCAGCAGCTTACGGACTAGCGGGAGTGGAGAGACCCAGTACTTC	CASSLRTSGSGETQYF
NA	TRBV6-6	TRBD1	TRBJ2-7	TGTGCCAGCAGCGCCCGGGACAGGGAACCCTACGAGCAGTACTTC	CASSARDREPYEQYF
NA	TRBV7-8	NA	TRBJ2-4	TGTGCCAGCAGCCCGCAGGGGCTCCTAGCCAAAAACATTCAGTACTTC	CASSPQGLLAKNIQYF
NA	TRBV7-9	TRBD2	TRBJ2-1	TGTGCCAGCAGCCCCTCGGCCGGACTAGCGGGATTTTACAATGAGCAGTTCTTC	CASSPSAGLAGFYNEQFF
NA	TRBV12-5	NA	TRBJ2-5	TGTGCTAGTGGTTTGGTAAGCTGGGACAAAGAGACCCAGTACTTC	CASGLVSWDKETQYF
NA	TRBV18	TRBD1	TRBJ1-2	TGTGCCAGCTCACCTGGGACAGGGGGTTACTATGGCTACACCTTC	CASSPGTGGYYGYTF
once	TRBV10-3	NA	TRBJ2-5	TGTGCCATCAGTGATTACGTCCGGGACAAAGAGACCCAGTACTTC	CAISDYVRDKETQYF
NA	TRBV7-9	TRBD1	TRBJ2-4	TGTGCCAGCAGCCGGGACAGGGACACCAAAAACATTCAGTACTTC	CASSRDRDTKNIQYF
NA	TRBV7-8	TRBD1	TRBJ1-5	TGTGCCAGCAGCTTAGAAGGGGGACAGTCACCCCATTGGAATCAGCCCCAGCATTTT	CASSLEGGQSPHWNQPQHF
few	TRBV12-3/TRBV12-4	NA	TRBJ2-2	TGTGCCAGCAGCGGGACCGGGGAGCTGTTTTTT	CASSGTGELFF
NA	TRBV11-2	NA	TRBJ1-6	TGTGCCAGCAGCATCGGTTCGGGGACCTATAATTCACCCCTCCACTTT	CASSIGSGTYNSPLHF
NA	TRBV11-2	NA	TRBJ2-7	TGTGCCAGCAGCTTAGCCCGGAGCTACGAGCAGTACTTC	CASSLARSYEQYF
NA	TRBV9	NA	TRBJ2-2	TGTGCCAGCAGCCCAAGACAGAACACCGGGGAGCTGTTTTTT	CASSPRQNTGELFF
NA	TRBV28	TRBD2	TRBJ2-2	TGTGCCAGCAGTTTATTGGGAGCGGGAGGAGTGAACACCGGGGAGCTGTTTTTT	CASSLLGAGGVNTGELFF
NA	TRBV5-6	TRBD2	TRBJ2-4	TGTGCCAGCAGCTTGGGACTAGCGGGAGGGCCTCCCCGGTACTTC	CASSLGLAGGPPRYF
many	TRBV7-3	TRBD1	TRBJ2-1	TGTGCCAGCAGCAAACAGGGGAGACACAATGAGCAGTTCTTC	CASSKQGRHNEQFF
once	TRBV19	NA	TRBJ1-6	TGTGCCAGTAGTATCCTACCAAGACGGACGGGGAATTCACCCCTCCACTTT	CASSILPRRTGNSPLHF
NA	TRBV19	NA	TRBJ1-2	TGTGCCAGCCGGAGGGAGTCCCTGGGGGGCTACACCTTC	CASRRESLGGYTF
once	TRBV5-1	NA	TRBJ2-1	TGCGCCAGCAGCTTGGCCGGAGGCGCCTACAATGAGCAGTTCTTC	CASSLAGGAYNEQFF
NA	TRBV11-2	NA	TRBJ2-5	TGTGCCAGCAGCACCCGAGGGGGTTTCAGGCAAGAGACCCAGTACTTC	CASSTRGGFRQETQYF
NA	TRBV19	TRBD1	TRBJ2-2	TGTGCCAGTAATCCGGGACAGGCTAACAATTACTACACCGGGGAGCTGTTTTTT	CASNPGQANNYYTGELFF
NA	TRBV11-2	TRBD2	TRBJ2-2	TGTGCCAGCAGCCTCCTGCGACTAGCGGGAGAGGTGAAGACCGGGGAGCTGTTTTTT	CASSLLRLAGEVKTGELFF
NA	TRBV6-5	NA	TRBJ1-6	TGTGCCAGCACCCCGTCCGGGTCAGCTAATTCACCCCTCCACTTT	CASTPSGSANSPLHF
NA	TRBV4-1	NA	TRBJ2-5	TGCGCCAGCAGCCTCCAGGCGGGCCAAGAGACCCAGTACTTC	CASSLQAGQETQYF
NA	TRBV5-1	TRBD1	TRBJ1-2	TGCGCCAGCAGCTTTGGGACAGATTATGGCTACACCTTC	CASSFGTDYGYTF
NA	TRBV12-5	NA	TRBJ1-2	TGTGCTAGTGGTTTGGTACAGGGAAGGGATTCGGATGGCTACACCTTC	CASGLVQGRDSDGYTF
many	TRBV5-1	TRBD1	TRBJ1-6	TGCGCCAGCAGCTTTAAGGGACAGCCTAATTCACCCCTCCACTTT	CASSFKGQPNSPLHF
NA	TRBV19	NA	TRBJ2-1	TGTGCCAGCAGTATTACCGGGAATTCCTACAATGAGCAGTTCTTC	CASSITGNSYNEQFF
NA	TRBV5-6	NA	TRBJ2-4	TGTGCCAGCAGTCTTAAGACAAGAAACATTCAGTACTTC	CASSLKTRNIQYF
NA	TRBV7-2	TRBD2	TRBJ2-2	TGTGCCAGCAGCTTGGTGGGAGGGCAGTCCGGGGAGCTGTTTTTT	CASSLVGGQSGELFF
NA	TRBV10-2	NA	TRBJ1-1	TGCGCCAGCAGTGAGGGACCAGGGGCTTTCTTT	CASSEGPGAFF
once	TRBV19	TRBD1	TRBJ2-3	TGTGCCAGTAGACCCGGGACAGGGGTCACAGATACGCAGTATTTT	CASRPGTGVTDTQYF
NA	TRBV10-3	NA	TRBJ1-2	TGTGCCATCAGTGAGTCCAATGTCGGCTACACCTTC	CAISESNVGYTF
NA	TRBV6-2/TRBV6-3	TRBD1	TRBJ2-6	TGTGCCAGCAGCCAGACAGGGTCTGGGGCCAACGTCCTGACTTTC	CASSQTGSGANVLTF
once	TRBV27	NA	TRBJ1-1	TGTGCCAGCAGTTTTCGGGGTATGAACACTGAAGCTTTCTTT	CASSFRGMNTEAFF
NA	TRBV7-2	NA	TRBJ2-7	TGTGCCAGCAGCTTAACAGATCTCTACGAGCAGTACTTC	CASSLTDLYEQYF
once	TRBV18	TRBD1	TRBJ1-2	TGTGCCAGCTCAGCAGGACAGGGGGCCTATGGCTACACCTTC	CASSAGQGAYGYTF
NA	TRBV28	TRBD1	TRBJ1-6	TGTGCCAGCAGTTCGGGACAGATGAGTTCACCCCTCCACTTT	CASSSGQMSSPLHF
NA	TRBV20-1	NA	TRBJ2-7	TGCAGTGCTACGGGGGTGTACGAGCAGTACTTC	CSATGVYEQYF
once	TRBV9	NA	TRBJ1-2	TGTGCCAGCAGCGTTGGAGGCGACTATGGCTACACCTTC	CASSVGGDYGYTF
NA	TRBV21-1	NA	TRBJ2-3	TGTGCCAGCTTTCGGGGGGACTGTCTCACAGATACGCAGTATTTT	CASFRGDCLTDTQYF
NA	TRBV7-3	TRBD2	TRBJ2-1	TGTGCCAGCAGCTTGACTAGCGGGAGGTACGGTGAGCAGTTCTTC	CASSLTSGRYGEQFF
once	TRBV29-1	NA	TRBJ2-2	TGCAGCGTCCTACTCACCGGGGAGCTGTTTTTT	CSVLLTGELFF
NA	TRBV27	NA	TRBJ2-7	TGTGCCAGCAGGGGGCCCGGGCAGTTGAGGGAGCAGTACTTC	CASRGPGQLREQYF
NA	TRBV2	TRBD1	TRBJ1-1	TGTGCCAGCAGGGCTGACAGGGGCACTGAAGCTTTCTTT	CASRADRGTEAFF
NA	TRBV25-1	NA	TRBJ1-2	TGTGCCAGCAGTGAATTGGGGGGGGCAAGTCATGGCTACACCTTC	CASSELGGASHGYTF
NA	TRBV6-5	TRBD2	TRBJ2-2	TGTGCCAGCAGTTACCCTAGCGGGAGCCGGGAGCTGTTTTTT	CASSYPSGSRELFF
NA	TRBV5-1	TRBD2	TRBJ2-3	TGCGCCAGCAGCTTGGAGGGTTCCCTAGCAGCTAGCGGTAACACAGATACGCAGTATTTT	CASSLEGSLAASGNTDTQYF